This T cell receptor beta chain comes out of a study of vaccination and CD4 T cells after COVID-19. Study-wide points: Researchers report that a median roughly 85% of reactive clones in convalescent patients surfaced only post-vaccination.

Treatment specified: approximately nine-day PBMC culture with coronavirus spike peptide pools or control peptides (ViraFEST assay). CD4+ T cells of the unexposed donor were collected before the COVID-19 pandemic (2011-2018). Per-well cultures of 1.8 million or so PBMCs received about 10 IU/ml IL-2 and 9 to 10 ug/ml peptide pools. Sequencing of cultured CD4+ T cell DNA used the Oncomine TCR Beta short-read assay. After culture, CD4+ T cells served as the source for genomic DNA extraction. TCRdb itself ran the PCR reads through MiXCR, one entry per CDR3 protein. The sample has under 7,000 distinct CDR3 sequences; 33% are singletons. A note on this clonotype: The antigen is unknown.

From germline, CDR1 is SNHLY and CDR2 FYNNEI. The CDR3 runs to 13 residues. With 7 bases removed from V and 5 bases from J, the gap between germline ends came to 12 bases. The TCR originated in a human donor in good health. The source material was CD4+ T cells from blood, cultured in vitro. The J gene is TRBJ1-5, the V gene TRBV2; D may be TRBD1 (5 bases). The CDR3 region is CASKGGRDQPQHF. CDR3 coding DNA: TGTGCCAGCAAGGGTGGCAGGGATCAGCCCCAGCATTTT. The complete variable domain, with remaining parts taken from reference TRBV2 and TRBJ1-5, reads EPEVTQTPSHQVTQMGQEVILRCVPISNHLYFYWYRQILGQKVEFLVSFYNNEISEKSEIFDDQFSVERPDGSNFTLKIRSTKLEDSAMYFCASKGGRDQPQHFGDGTRLSIL.